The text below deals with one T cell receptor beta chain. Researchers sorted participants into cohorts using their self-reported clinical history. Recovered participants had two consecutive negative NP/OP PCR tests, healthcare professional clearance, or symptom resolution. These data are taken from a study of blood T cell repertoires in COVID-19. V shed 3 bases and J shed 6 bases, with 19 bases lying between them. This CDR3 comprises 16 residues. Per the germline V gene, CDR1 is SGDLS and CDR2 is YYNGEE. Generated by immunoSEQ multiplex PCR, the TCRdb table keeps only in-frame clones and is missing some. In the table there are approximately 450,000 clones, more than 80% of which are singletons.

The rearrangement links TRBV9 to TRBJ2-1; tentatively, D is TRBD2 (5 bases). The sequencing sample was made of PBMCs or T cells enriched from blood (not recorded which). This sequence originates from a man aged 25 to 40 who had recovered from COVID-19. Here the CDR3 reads CASSAVLGSGTNEQFF. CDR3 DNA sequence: TGTGCCAGCAGCGCTGTCCTCGGAAGCGGCACCAATGAGCAGTTCTTC.